The next 23 T cell receptor beta chains were all read from a single sample in a study of cytomegalovirus exposure and HLA in healthy donors. Both 60 Vbeta primers and 13 Jbeta primers went into the PCR. Produced via immunoSEQ multiplex PCR; TCRdb's table is partial and in-frame only. The sample has about 160,000 clones, approximately 71% seen once. What was sequenced was PBMCs. All receptors derive from a woman aged 18-35 years in good health and CMV-seropositive.

V gene TRBV29-1 combines with J gene TRBJ1-3; 7 bases agree with TRBD1. CDR3 length: 14 amino acids. Germline CDR1 is SQVTM and CDR2 is ANQGSEA. Trimming removed 4 bases from V and 4 bases from J; junction bases left unmatched: 7. For the CDR3, the DNA is TGCAGCGTTGGATGGACAGGAGCGGGAAACACCATATATTTT. Protein product: CSVGWTGAGNTIYF.

This chain uses TRBV4-3 with TRBJ2-7; tentative D call: TRBD1 (6 bases). Per the germline V gene, CDR1 is LGHNA and CDR2 is YSLEER. The CDR3 is 16 amino acids. The V and J ends lost 0 bases and 5 bases respectively, with 17 bases between them. CDR3 amino acids: CASSQDRNRVVDEQYF. The DNA for the CDR3 is TGCGCCAGCAGCCAAGATCGGAACAGGGTTGTGGACGAGCAGTACTTC.

V usage is TRBV7-6 and J usage is TRBJ2-3; 12 bases align to TRBD2. With 5 bases clipped from V and 6 bases from J, the junction kept 6 bases outside the gene matches. Germline lookup yields CDR1 SGHVS and CDR2 FNYEAQ. CDR3 length: 15 amino acids. The CDR3 DNA is TGTGCCAGCAGCCCCCTAGCGGGAGGGCCGGATACGCAGTATTTT. Encoded protein: CASSPLAGGPDTQYF.

This clone was observed a handful of times. The V and J genes are TRBV27 and TRBJ2-2; D might be TRBD2 (6 bases). The V end lost 7 bases, the J end lost 6 bases, and 15 bases lay between the germline ends. This CDR3 comprises 14 residues. Germline V gene data show CDR1 as MNHEY and CDR2 as SMNVEV (reference sequence). In nucleotides, the CDR3 is TGTGCCAGCATCTCGGGGGTGGGCGCCGGGGAGCTGTTTTTT. It codes for CASISGVGAGELFF.

V usage is TRBV30 and J usage is TRBJ2-7; TRBD1 agrees at 9 bases. The CDR3 is 14 amino acids. The V gene's germline CDR1 is GTSNPN and CDR2 SVGIG (reference sequence). Losses at the gene ends were 5 bases for V and 1 base for J; bases not matched to a gene: 6. CDR3 nucleotides: TGTGCCTGGGCTCTGGGACAGGGATCCTACGAGCAGTACTTC. As protein: CAWALGQGSYEQYF.

This sequence joins TRBV6-5 and TRBJ2-7, with D perhaps TRBD2 (6 bases). From germline, CDR1 is MNHEY and CDR2 SVGAGI. V dropped 2 bases and J dropped 7 bases, with 12 bases sitting between them. This CDR3 spans 13 amino acids. CDR3 region: CASSYRRAGEQYF. For the CDR3, the DNA is TGTGCCAGCAGTTACCGCAGGGCGGGGGAGCAGTACTTC.

The genes are TRBV6-1 and TRBJ2-2; 8 nucleotides match TRBD1. With V trimmed by 11 bases and J by 5 bases, 13 bases remained unmatched. CDR3 length: 15 residues. Germline CDR1 and CDR2: MNHNS and SASEGT. The CDR3 reads CAVRARDRMTGELFF. The CDR3 DNA reads TGTGCCGTTCGCGCTCGGGACAGGATGACCGGGGAGCTGTTTTTT.

The rearrangement links TRBV7-9 to TRBJ2-1; 11 bases are a match to TRBD1. The germline V gene encodes CDR1 SEHNR and CDR2 FQNEAQ (reference sequence). This CDR3 has 16 amino acids. With V trimmed by 1 base and J by 8 bases, 7 bases remained unmatched. The CDR3 region is CASSLVVGQGAYEQFF. The CDR3 DNA reads TGTGCCAGCAGCTTAGTGGTTGGACAGGGGGCCTATGAGCAGTTCTTC.

This clone was seen a single time. This chain connects TRBV6-5 to TRBJ2-1; tentatively, D is TRBD1 (6 bases). The V gene lost 5 bases and the J gene lost 8 bases, with 19 bases spanning the gap. The CDR3 loop spans 15 amino acids. CDR1 and CDR2 from the germline V gene are MNHEY and SVGAGI. CDR3: CASSATGRLADEQFF. CDR3 in DNA: TGTGCCAGCAGTGCCACAGGGCGGCTGGCGGATGAGCAGTTCTTC.

This chain links TRBV20-1 with TRBJ1-2; D is ambiguous. The germline gives CDR1 DFQATT, CDR2 SNEGSKA (reference sequence). Between the trimmed V and J ends, which lost 5 bases and 5 bases, there was a span of 9 bases. The CDR3 consists of 11 residues. The CDR3: CSAAEEYGYTF. Written as DNA, the CDR3 is TGCAGTGCTGCTGAGGAATATGGCTACACCTTC.

The rearrangement joins TRBV6-1 to TRBJ2-7, with D perhaps TRBD2 (6 bases). The germline gives CDR1 MNHNS, CDR2 SASEGT. Trimming took 2 bases from V and 4 from J, leaving 12 bases between them. The CDR3 is 14 residues long. Written as DNA, the CDR3 is TGTGCCAGCAGTGAACCCCTAGCGATATACGAGCAGTACTTC. Translation: CASSEPLAIYEQYF.

The V call is TRBV15, the J call TRBJ2-1; 11 positions match TRBD1. With 5 bases clipped from V and 10 bases from J, the junction kept 13 bases outside the gene matches. This CDR3 has 16 residues. Germline V CDR1 and CDR2: LNHNV, YYDKDF (reference sequence). This chain's CDR3 is CATSVRDRGFLREQFF. The CDR3, as DNA: TGTGCCACCAGCGTCCGGGACAGGGGGTTCCTAAGAGAGCAGTTCTTC.

To note about this clone: Other DNA sequences within the sample encode an identical CDR3. The J gene is TRBJ1-5, the V gene TRBV18; tentatively, D is TRBD1 (5 bases). CDR3 length: 13 amino acids. Looked up from germline, CDR1 is KGHSH and CDR2 is LQKENI. Trimming cost V 3 bases and J 7 bases, with 10 bases left between them. In DNA form, the CDR3 reads TGTGCCAGCTCACCGGGAGGGGACCAGCCCCAGCATTTT. Amino acids: CASSPGGDQPQHF.

The chain recombines TRBV29-1 with TRBJ2-3; 9 positions match TRBD2. V shed 0 bases, J shed 5 bases, and the junction held 12 bases outside the gene matches. Looked up from germline, CDR1 is SQVTM and CDR2 is ANQGSEA. The CDR3 has 17 residues. The CDR3 nucleotides read TGCAGCGTTGAAGATCTAAGTAGCGGGAGTTCAGTAGATACGCAGTATTTT. It is translated as CSVEDLSSGSSVDTQYF.

The chain uses TRBV9 and TRBJ2-1, with a possible D match to TRBD1 (8 bases). This CDR3 has 18 residues. The germline V gene encodes CDR1 SGDLS and CDR2 YYNGEE. V dropped 4 bases and J dropped 4 bases, with 24 bases sitting between them. The CDR3: CASSPRTGRDTKYNEQFF. The CDR3 DNA reads TGTGCCAGCAGCCCCCGGACAGGGAGGGACACTAAGTACAATGAGCAGTTCTTC.

V usage is TRBV4-1 and J usage is TRBJ1-4, with TRBD1 matching over 7 bases. From germline, CDR1 is MGHRA and CDR2 YSYEKL. The CDR3 contains 16 residues. J gave up 4 bases and V 3 bases, and 8 bases lay outside the gene matches. CDR3 DNA: TGCGCCAGCAGCCAGGAACAGGGGTCTGGTAATGAAAAACTGTTTTTT. Residues: CASSQEQGSGNEKLFF.

The chain is built from TRBV27 and TRBJ1-1; no clear D. The ends were cut back, 2 bases at V and 0 bases at J, with 4 bases in the middle. The CDR3 has 13 amino acids. Germline V CDR1 and CDR2: MNHEY, SMNVEV (reference sequence). The DNA of the CDR3 is TGTGCCAGCAGTTTACTTTTGAACACTGAAGCTTTCTTT. Amino acid sequence: CASSLLLNTEAFF.

This chain uses TRBV7-2 with TRBJ2-2; 9 nucleotides agree with TRBD1. The CDR3 spans 18 residues. V was pared by 5 bases and J by 0 bases, with 10 bases of the junction left unmatched. CDR1 and CDR2 from the germline V gene are SGHTA and FQGNSA. The CDR3 loop reads CASSRKTGGPTNTGELFF. The DNA of the CDR3 is TGTGCCAGCAGCCGTAAAACAGGGGGCCCAACGAACACCGGGGAGCTGTTTTTT.

V usage is TRBV6-6 and J usage is TRBJ2-7, with 12 nucleotides matching TRBD1. CDR3 length: 16 residues. Looked up from germline, CDR1 is MNHNY and CDR2 is SVGAGI (reference sequence). V trimming: 4 bases; J trimming: 5 bases; junction bases outside the gene matches: 9. In nucleotides, the CDR3 is TGTGCCAGCAGTTTGGGTCCGGGACAGGGGGCCCACGAGCAGTACTTC. Translating it yields CASSLGPGQGAHEQYF.

V and J are TRBV10-2 and TRBJ2-1; D is perhaps TRBD1 (5 bases). CDR1 and CDR2 (germline): WSHSY, SAAADI. The CDR3 has 14 residues. Trimming removed 2 bases from V and 7 bases from J, with 12 bases in between. CDR3 sequence reads: CASSERKKGNEQFF. The CDR3, as DNA: TGCGCCAGCAGTGAGAGGAAGAAGGGGAATGAGCAGTTCTTC.

The rearrangement links TRBV7-2 to TRBJ2-2, with TRBD2 as a possible D gene (5 bases). CDR1 and CDR2 (germline): SGHTA, FQGNSA. The CDR3 extends over 15 amino acids. Trimming pared 1 base from V and 1 base from J, leaving 7 bases between. CDR3 loop: CASSLGGMNTGELFF. The CDR3 region has the DNA TGTGCCAGCAGCTTAGGAGGGATGAACACCGGGGAGCTGTTTTTT.

The chain links TRBV5-6 to TRBJ2-1; D is possibly TRBD1 (5 bases). The CDR3 extends over 15 amino acids. Germline V CDR1 and CDR2: SGHDT, YYEEEE. The V end was cut by 0 bases, the J end by 9 bases, with 16 bases between. The CDR3 coding sequence is TGTGCCAGCAGCTTGGTGCAGGGAAGTCGCAGTGAGCAGTTCTTC. Translation: CASSLVQGSRSEQFF.

The V and J genes are TRBV28 and TRBJ2-5, with D perhaps TRBD2 (6 bases). The DNA end lines up better with TRBJ2-7; the J call may be wrong. The CDR3 is 16 residues long. From germline, CDR1 is MDHEN and CDR2 SYDVKM. CDR3 sequence: CASSPSGSGRFYEQYF. CDR3 nucleotides: TGTGCCAGCAGTCCTTCGGGTAGCGGACGGTTCTACGAGCAGTACTTC.